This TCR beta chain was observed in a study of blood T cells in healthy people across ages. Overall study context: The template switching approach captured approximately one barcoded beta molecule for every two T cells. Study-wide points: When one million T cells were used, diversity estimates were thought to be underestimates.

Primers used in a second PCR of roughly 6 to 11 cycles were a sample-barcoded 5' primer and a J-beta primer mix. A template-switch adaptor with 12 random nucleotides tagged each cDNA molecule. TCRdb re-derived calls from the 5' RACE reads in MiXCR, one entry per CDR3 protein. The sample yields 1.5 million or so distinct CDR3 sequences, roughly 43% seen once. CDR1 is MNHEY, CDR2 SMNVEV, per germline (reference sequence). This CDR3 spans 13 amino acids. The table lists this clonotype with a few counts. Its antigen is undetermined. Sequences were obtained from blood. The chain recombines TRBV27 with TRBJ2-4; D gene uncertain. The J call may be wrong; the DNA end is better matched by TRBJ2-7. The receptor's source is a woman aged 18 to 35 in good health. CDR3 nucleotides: TGTGCCAGCAGTTTATCGCCTCCCGGCGAGCAGTACTTC. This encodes CASSLSPPGEQYF.